This T cell receptor beta chain was identified in a study of stem cell transplantation in POMP-related autoinflammatory disease. Overall study findings and caveats: Fewer unique TRB V-J gene pairings were identified in patients with PRAID. A trend toward lower repertoire diversity and greater clonality appeared in every analyzed T-cell subset of PRAID patients.

Germline V CDR1 and CDR2: MGHDK, SYGVNS. V shed 1 base and J shed 5 bases, with 17 bases lying between them. CDR3 length: 16 amino acids. Clones were read by immunoSEQ multiplex PCR, and TCRdb kept only the in-frame ones, dropping some. The sample lists some 69,000 clones, roughly 91% occurring once. A word on this clone: What it binds is unknown.

V usage is TRBV25-1 and J usage is TRBJ2-5; D may correspond to TRBD1 or TRBD2 (5 bases each). The sample consisted of CD4+ T cells from PBMCs, taken after stem cell transplantation. This clonotype was obtained from a human patient with POMP-related autoinflammation and immune dysregulation (PRAID). These T cells may partly come from the graft donor. CDR3 sequence (DNA): TGTGCCAGCAGTGAATCTTGGTCAGGGAGACGGGAGACCCAGTACTTC. Translating it yields CASSESWSGRRETQYF.